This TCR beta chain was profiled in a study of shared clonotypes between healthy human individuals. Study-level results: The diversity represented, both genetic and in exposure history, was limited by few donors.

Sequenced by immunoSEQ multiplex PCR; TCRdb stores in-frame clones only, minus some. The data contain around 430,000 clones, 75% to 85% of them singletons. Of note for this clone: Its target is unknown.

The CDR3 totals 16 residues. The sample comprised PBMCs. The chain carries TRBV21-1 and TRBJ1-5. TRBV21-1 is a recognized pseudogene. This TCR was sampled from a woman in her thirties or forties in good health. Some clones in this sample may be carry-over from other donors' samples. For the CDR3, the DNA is TGTGCCAGCAGCACAAGACGGAGCTATAGCAATCAGCCCCAGCATTTT. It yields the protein CASSTRRSYSNQPQHF.